The clone carrying this T cell receptor beta chain is a singleton in its sample. J was trimmed by 6 bases and V by 5 bases; bases with no gene match: 18. The germline CDR1 and CDR2 sequences are MDHEN and SYDVKM. The CDR3 has 19 residues. The sample originates from a study of blood T cell repertoires in COVID-19. In the study overall: T cells, B-cell-depleted T cells, or PBMCs supplied cDNA or gDNA.

Authors' processing steps: The authors estimated nucleated cell counts from reference gene primer amplification. TCRdb's copy holds only in-frame clones and misses some; the assay was immunoSEQ multiplex PCR. V, J and clone size reflect that table, while D and trimming were determined from the DNA. The sample has about 290,000 clones, approximately 80% seen once. V usage is TRBV28 and J usage is TRBJ2-1; 11 nucleotides agree with TRBD2. The sample taken for sequencing was peripheral blood. The source is a woman in her forties or fifties with active or convalescent COVID-19. This CDR3 is CASSHYPPGASGRRNEQFF. CDR3 in DNA: TGTGCCAGCAGTCATTACCCACCCGGTGCTAGCGGGAGGCGCAATGAGCAGTTCTTC.